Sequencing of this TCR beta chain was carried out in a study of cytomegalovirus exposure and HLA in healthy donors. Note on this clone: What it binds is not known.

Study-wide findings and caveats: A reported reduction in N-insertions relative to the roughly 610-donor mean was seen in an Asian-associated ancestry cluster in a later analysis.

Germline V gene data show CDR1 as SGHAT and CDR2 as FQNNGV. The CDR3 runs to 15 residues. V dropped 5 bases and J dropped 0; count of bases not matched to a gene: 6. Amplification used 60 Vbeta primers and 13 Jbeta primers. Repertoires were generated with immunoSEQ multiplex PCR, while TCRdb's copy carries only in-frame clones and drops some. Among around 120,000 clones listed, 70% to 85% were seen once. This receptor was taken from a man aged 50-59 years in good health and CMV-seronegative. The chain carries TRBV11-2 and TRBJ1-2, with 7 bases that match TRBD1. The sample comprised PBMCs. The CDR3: CASSGYRGANYGYTF. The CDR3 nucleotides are TGTGCCAGCAGCGGATACAGGGGCGCTAACTATGGCTACACCTTC.